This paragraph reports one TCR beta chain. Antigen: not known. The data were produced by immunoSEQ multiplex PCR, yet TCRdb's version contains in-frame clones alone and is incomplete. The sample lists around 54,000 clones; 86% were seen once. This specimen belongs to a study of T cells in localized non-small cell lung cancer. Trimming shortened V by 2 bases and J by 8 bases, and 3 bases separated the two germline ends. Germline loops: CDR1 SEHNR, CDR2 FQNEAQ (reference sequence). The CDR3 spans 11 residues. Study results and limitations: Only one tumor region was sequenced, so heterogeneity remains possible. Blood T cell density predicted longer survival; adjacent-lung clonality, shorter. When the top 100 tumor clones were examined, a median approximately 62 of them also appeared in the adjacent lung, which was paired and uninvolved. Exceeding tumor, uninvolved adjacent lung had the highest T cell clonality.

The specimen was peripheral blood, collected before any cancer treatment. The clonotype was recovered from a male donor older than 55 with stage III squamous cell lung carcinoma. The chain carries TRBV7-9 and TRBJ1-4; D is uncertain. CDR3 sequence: CASSLQEKLFF. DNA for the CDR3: TGTGCCAGCAGCTTACAGGAAAAACTGTTTTTT.